What follows is one T cell receptor beta chain and its context. What it binds is unknown. The data were obtained in a study of CD8+CD57+ T cells in acquired aplastic anemia. Study details: DNA from sorted CD4+ and CD8+ cells averaged around 3 ug. Healthy donor CD4+ cell samples had a mean of around 10 million reads.

Study results and caveats: No significant difference in CD8+ Simpson's diversity was found between patients and controls.

V lost 4 bases to trimming and J lost 3 bases; unmatched junction nucleotides: 9. The germline gives CDR1 SGHDT, CDR2 YYEEEE. The length of the CDR3 is 15 residues. The TCR beta profiling, which covered VDJ combination and CDR3 sequence, was carried out using genomic DNA as the template. TCRdb re-called the reads through MiXCR, storing one row per CDR3 protein. Of tens of thousands of distinct CDR3 sequences listed, roughly 77% were seen once; the top ten hold over 20%. The receptor's source is a human donor in good health, serving as a control. The specimen sequenced was sorted CD4+, CD8+, or CD8+CD57+ T cells (not recorded which) from PBMCs. The rearrangement links TRBV5-6 to TRBJ2-7, with 8 bases that match TRBD1. CDR3: CASSPSDREIYEQYF. CDR3 nucleotides: TGTGCCAGCAGCCCGTCGGACAGGGAAATCTACGAGCAGTACTTC.